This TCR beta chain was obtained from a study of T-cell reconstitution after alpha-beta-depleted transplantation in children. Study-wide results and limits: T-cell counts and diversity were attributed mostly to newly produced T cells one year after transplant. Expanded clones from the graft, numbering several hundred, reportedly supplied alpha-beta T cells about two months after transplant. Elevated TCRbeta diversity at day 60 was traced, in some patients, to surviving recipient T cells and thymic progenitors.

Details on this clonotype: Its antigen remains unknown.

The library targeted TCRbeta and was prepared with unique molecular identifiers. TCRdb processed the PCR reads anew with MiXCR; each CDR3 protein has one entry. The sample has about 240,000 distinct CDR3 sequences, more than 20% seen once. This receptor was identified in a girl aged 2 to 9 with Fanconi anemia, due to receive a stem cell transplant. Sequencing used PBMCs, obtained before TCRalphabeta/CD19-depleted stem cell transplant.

The CDR3 DNA follows: TGTGCCAGCAGCAGCCTGTCCGGGTCCCCTGTCGAGCAGTACTTC. Translating it yields CASSSLSGSPVEQYF. This sequence joins TRBV7-2 and TRBJ2-7; D not certain. In germline, CDR1 is SGHTA, CDR2 FQGNSA. The V end was cut by 5 bases, the J end by 6 bases, with 20 bases between. The CDR3 is 15 amino acids. The entire variable domain, with the rest obtained from reference TRBV7-2 and TRBJ2-7, is as follows: GAGVSQSPSNKVTEKGKDVELRCDPISGHTALYWYRQSLGQGLEFLIYFQGNSAPDKSGLPSDRFSAERTGGSVSTLTIQRTQQEDSAVYLCASSSLSGSPVEQYFGPGTRLTVT.